Following are 22 T cell receptor beta chains from one sample sequenced in a study of identical twins. TCRdb passed the 5' RACE reads through MiXCR, listing each CDR3 protein once. The sample has around 650,000 distinct CDR3 sequences, around 7.4% seen once. These data were also reused for a study on yellow fever vaccine responses in identical twins.

The specimen sequenced was PBMCs. Every receptor here comes from a woman aged 18-35 years in good health.

The genes are TRBV24-1 and TRBJ2-2; D might be TRBD2 (6 bases). With 4 bases removed from V and 3 bases from J, the gap between germline ends came to 11 bases. Germline V gene sequence: CDR1 KGHDR, CDR2 SFDVKD. The CDR3 extends over 15 amino acids. The CDR3 coding sequence is TGTGCCACCAGTGAAAAGGGACTCTACACCGGGGAGCTGTTTTTT. This translates into CATSEKGLYTGELFF.

V is TRBV10-3 and J is TRBJ1-5; D is perhaps TRBD1 (5 bases). Trimming pared 3 bases from V and 5 bases from J, leaving 11 bases between. The germline CDR1 and CDR2 sequences are ENHRY and SYGVKD. The CDR3 extends over 14 amino acids. The CDR3 loop is CAISDRERDQPQHF. CDR3 coding DNA: TGTGCCATCAGTGACAGGGAGCGGGATCAGCCCCAGCATTTT.

The rearrangement joins TRBV5-5 to TRBJ2-3, with 10 bases lining up with TRBD2. With 2 bases clipped from V and 6 bases from J, the junction kept 12 bases outside the gene matches. This CDR3 has 17 amino acids. Germline V gene sequence: CDR1 SGHKS, CDR2 YYEKEE (reference sequence). This chain's CDR3 is CASSFLGGLAGVDTQYF. The DNA for the CDR3 is TGTGCCAGCAGCTTCCTTGGTGGTCTAGCGGGGGTGGATACGCAGTATTTT.

To note about this clonotype: This may stem from a read error, because a much larger clone lies one nucleotide away. The V call is TRBV6-5, the J call TRBJ2-2; tentatively, D is TRBD2 (5 bases). In germline, CDR1 is MNHEY, CDR2 SVGAGI. The CDR3 has 14 residues. The CDR3 DNA follows: TGTGCCAGCAGTCTCTCGGTGAACACCGGGAAGCTGTTTTTT. Its translation is CASSLSVNTGKLFF.

V usage is TRBV7-2 and J usage is TRBJ2-3; D perhaps matches TRBD2 (7 bases). Trimming shortened V by 1 base and J by 4 bases, and 12 bases separated the two germline ends. The CDR3 runs 15 residues. Looked up from germline, CDR1 is SGHTA and CDR2 is FQGNSA. The CDR3 nucleotides read TGTGCCAGCAGCTTAGTCGGGGGGCGGGCAGATACGCAGTATTTT. This sequence encodes CASSLVGGRADTQYF. Full variable domain (remainder filled in from reference TRBV7-2 and TRBJ2-3): GAGVSQSPSNKVTEKGKDVELRCDPISGHTALYWYRQSLGQGLEFLIYFQGNSAPDKSGLPSDRFSAERTGGSVSTLTIQRTQQEDSAVYLCASSLVGGRADTQYFGPGTRLTVL.

Comment on this clonotype: It may be a read error: a sequence one base away is much more abundant. V usage is TRBV10-3 and J usage is TRBJ2-7; D may be TRBD2 (6 bases). The CDR3 runs 15 residues. CDR1 is ENHRY and CDR2 is SYGVKD in the germline V gene. CDR3 in amino acids: CAISEYAGLYYERYF. The CDR3 DNA follows: TGTGCCATCAGTGAGTACGCGGGACTCTACTACGAGCGGTACTTC.

A word on this clonotype: With a much larger clone just one base away, this may be a read error. The V call is TRBV5-1, the J call TRBJ2-2, with 7 bases identical to TRBD2. The germline V gene encodes CDR1 SGHRS and CDR2 YFSETQ. This CDR3 region has 12 residues. The CDR3 region has the DNA TGCGCCAGCAGCTCACTAAGCGGGGAGCTGTCTTTT. Protein sequence: CASSSLSGELSF. The variable domain in full, with the rest retrieved from reference TRBV5-1 and TRBJ2-2, is KAGVTQTPRYLIKTRGQQVTLSCSPISGHRSVSWYQQTPGQGLQFLFEYFSETQRNKGNFPGRFSGRQFSNSRSEMNVSTLELGDSALYLCASSSLSGELSFGEGSRLTVL.

The V call is TRBV3-1, the J call TRBJ2-1; D possibly corresponds to TRBD2 (6 bases). V was trimmed by 4 bases and J by 1 base, leaving 11 bases between them. Per the germline V gene, CDR1 is LGHDT and CDR2 is YNNKEL (reference sequence). The CDR3 covers 15 residues. The CDR3 bases are TGTGCCAGCAGCCCAGGGACTCCTTCCTACAATGAGCAGTTCTTC. It translates to CASSPGTPSYNEQFF.

This clonotype was found many times. V and J are TRBV5-1 and TRBJ2-1, with D perhaps matching TRBD1 (5 bases). V lost 6 bases to trimming and J lost 0 bases, with 10 bases between them. This CDR3 region has 14 residues. The germline gives CDR1 SGHRS, CDR2 YFSETQ. The CDR3 nucleotides are TGCGCCAGCACCCAGGACAACTCCTACAATGAGCAGTTCTTC. It codes for CASTQDNSYNEQFF.

This sequence joins TRBV29-1 and TRBJ2-7; 9 bases fit TRBD1. The V gene end was trimmed by 7 bases and the J gene end by 5 bases; junction bases not matched to a gene: 3. The CDR3 has 11 amino acids. Germline V gene sequence: CDR1 SQVTM, CDR2 ANQGSEA. The CDR3 sequence is CSAGQGNEQYV. CDR3 in DNA: TGCAGCGCCGGACAGGGGAACGAGCAGTACGTC.

The chain has TRBV29-1 and TRBJ1-5; D is unresolved. The CDR3 consists of 12 residues. The germline V and J ends were trimmed by 4 bases and 3 bases, with 7 bases remaining between them. Germline V lookup: CDR1 SQVTM, CDR2 ANQGSEA. The CDR3 DNA reads TGCAGCGTTGCGAGCCTCAATCAGCCCCAGCATTTT. It is translated as CSVASLNQPQHF.

This clonotype was seen many times. The genes are TRBV5-1 and TRBJ1-6; 10 bases match TRBD1. The ends lost 3 bases at V and 8 bases at J; junction bases unmatched: 5. This CDR3 is built from 15 residues. In germline, CDR1 is SGHRS, CDR2 YFSETQ. The CDR3 loop is CASSSTGGSDSPLHF. In nucleotides, the CDR3 is TGCGCCAGCAGCTCGACAGGGGGCTCAGATTCACCCCTCCACTTT.

In regard to this clonotype: At one end the junction does not follow the germline gene, possibly because of a read error. V and J are TRBV11-2 and TRBJ2-7; D unresolved. CDR3 length: 16 residues. Germline values: CDR1 SGHAT, CDR2 FQNNGV. The chain's CDR3 is CASSLGPMGFSSEQYF. The CDR3 nucleotides are TGTGCCAGCAGCTTAGGTCCCATGGGTTTCTCCTCCGAGCAGTACTTC.

This chain uses TRBV11-2 with TRBJ1-1; no clear D gene. This CDR3 spans 14 amino acids. Per germline, CDR1 SGHAT and CDR2 FQNNGV. The V gene lost 2 bases and the J gene lost 4 bases, with 11 bases spanning the gap. Here the CDR3 DNA reads TGTGCCAGCAGCTTATTAATTAGGACCACTGAAGCTTTCTTT. Amino acid sequence: CASSLLIRTTEAFF.

This clonotype was recorded at least ten times. This sequence joins TRBV2 and TRBJ2-1; no reliable D call. This CDR3 is 14 amino acids long. The germline CDR1 and CDR2 sequences are SNHLY and FYNNEI. Trimming cost V 4 bases and J 1 base, with 8 bases left between them. The CDR3, as DNA: TGTGCCAGCAGTGGAATAGATTCCTACAATGAGCAGTTCTTC. Translating gives CASSGIDSYNEQFF.

This clonotype turned up a few times. This rearrangement joins TRBV12-3 or TRBV12-4 to TRBJ1-5; the D gene is possibly TRBD1 (5 bases). CDR3 length equals 14 residues. V dropped 2 bases and J dropped 6 bases, with 11 bases sitting between them. CDR3 DNA: TGTGCCAGCAGTTTACCAGGGCCGCGTCAGCCCCAGCATTTT. Its translation: CASSLPGPRQPQHF.

This clonotype was seen a handful of times. The V gene is TRBV3-1, the J gene TRBJ2-1; D gene uncertain. CDR3 length equals 14 residues. Germline loops: CDR1 LGHDT, CDR2 YNNKEL (reference sequence). Trimming shortened V by 0 bases and J by 9 bases, and 12 bases separated the two germline ends. CDR3: CASSQDNRVCEQFF. The DNA for the CDR3 is TGTGCCAGCAGCCAAGATAATAGGGTCTGTGAGCAGTTCTTC.

This clonotype was observed many times. This chain connects TRBV7-9 to TRBJ2-3; 8 bases agree with TRBD1. CDR3 length equals 16 residues. Losses at the gene ends were 5 bases for V and 4 bases for J; bases not matched to a gene: 11. Germline V gene data show CDR1 as SEHNR and CDR2 as FQNEAQ (reference sequence). The CDR3 region has the DNA TGTGCCAGCAGCCTAATCGGGTCAGGGGGCCCAGATACGCAGTATTTT. It is translated as CASSLIGSGGPDTQYF.

This clonotype was observed many times. The V gene is TRBV5-5, the J gene TRBJ2-7; a possible D gene is TRBD2 (5 bases). This CDR3 has 13 residues. V lost 4 bases, J lost 3 bases, and 11 bases lay in between. Germline CDR1 and CDR2: SGHKS and YYEKEE (reference sequence). The CDR3 nucleotides read TGTGCCAGCAGCGTCGACTACTACTACGAGCAGTACTTC. Its protein product is CASSVDYYYEQYF.

V is TRBV21-1 and J is TRBJ2-3; the DNA was not compared with TRBD2, the D call given in the table. TRBV21-1 is an annotated pseudogene. The CDR3 totals 17 residues. CDR3 residues: CASSKTKRRRRADTQYF. In DNA, the CDR3 is TGTGCCAGCAGCAAAACCAAGCGGAGAAGGCGAGCAGATACGCAGTATTTT.

The chain links TRBV7-8 to TRBJ2-1; D is possibly TRBD1 or TRBD2 (5 bases each). V lost 5 bases to trimming and J lost 15 bases, with 29 bases between them. The CDR3 runs to 16 residues. CDR1 is SGHVS, CDR2 FQNEAQ, per germline. This chain's CDR3 is CASSPTTGTFLQSRFF. CDR3 coding DNA: TGTGCCAGCAGCCCAACCACCGGGACCTTCCTTCAGAGCCGGTTCTTC.

This clonotype was detected a few times. V usage is TRBV25-1 and J usage is TRBJ2-7; either TRBD1 or TRBD2 may supply D (5 bases each). Trimming took off 10 bases at V and 3 bases at J, with 16 bases between the two ends. CDR3 length equals 13 residues. Germline loops: CDR1 MGHDK, CDR2 SYGVNS. CDR3 sequence reads: CATSGLTLYEQYF. CDR3 DNA sequence: TGTGCCACCTCGGGGCTAACCCTCTACGAGCAGTACTTC.